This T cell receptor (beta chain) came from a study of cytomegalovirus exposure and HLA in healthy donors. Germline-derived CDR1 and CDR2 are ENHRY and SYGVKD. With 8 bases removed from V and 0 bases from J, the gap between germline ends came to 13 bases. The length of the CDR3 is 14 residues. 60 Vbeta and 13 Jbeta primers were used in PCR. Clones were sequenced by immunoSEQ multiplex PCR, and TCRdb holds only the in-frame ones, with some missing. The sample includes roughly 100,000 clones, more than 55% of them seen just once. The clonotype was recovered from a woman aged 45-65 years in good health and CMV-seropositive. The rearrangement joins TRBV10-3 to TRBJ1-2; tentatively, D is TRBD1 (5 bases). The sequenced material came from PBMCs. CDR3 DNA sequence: TGTGCCATCGGCGACAGTTTAGCTAACTATGGCTACACCTTC. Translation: CAIGDSLANYGYTF.